This T cell receptor (beta chain) is drawn from a study of human T cells and chemical hapten exposure. Looking at the study overall: Patch tests delivered 0.01% DPC to the upper back and were evaluated at 6 days.

As regards this clonotype: What it binds is unknown.

The study's findings and limits: Alopecia in the donors means their immune response may deviate from healthy people's. The study found that PT1 expanded TCR counts correlated positively with patch test score.

The V end was cut by 4 bases, the J end by 4 bases, with 13 bases between. There are 14 residues in the CDR3. CDR1 and CDR2 (germline): MNHEY, SMNVEV (reference sequence). Individual cDNA molecules received unique molecular identifiers in the library. TCRdb analysed the RACE reads with MiXCR anew, one entry per CDR3 protein. The table lists about 97,000 distinct CDR3 sequences, 27% of them singletons. Noted time point: patch test 3, about 24 weeks after DPC sensitization. Treatment: therapeutic diphenylcyclopropenone sensitization with weekly scalp DPC. Sample: whole blood, taken in connection with sensitization to the hapten diphenylcyclopropenone (DPC). This chain uses TRBV27 with TRBJ1-1, with D unresolved. This TCR derives from a man between 35 and 55 years old with alopecia areata. Some clones in this sample may be carry-over from other donors' samples. DNA for the CDR3: TGTGCCAGCAGTTCCACCCCTGGTGGCACTGAAGCTTTCTTT. Translation gives CASSSTPGGTEAFF.